This T cell receptor (beta chain) was found in a study of T cells in tuberculosis (dated by TCRdb to the late 2010s). In terms of the full investigation: The study combined CD1B tetramers and high-throughput TCR immunosequencing to characterize T cells specific for the mycobacterial lipid antigen glucose monomycolate (GMM). Active tuberculosis patient PBMC were archived before or within 7 days of starting standard anti-tuberculosis treatment. A South African clinical cohort compared IGRA-negative adolescents, IGRA-positive adolescents with latent tuberculosis and adults with active tuberculosis, more than 9 per group.

A single count supports this clone. Its antigen is currently not known. It has no much larger one-base neighbor in the sample; base qualities were not kept. The time point tag for this specimen amounts to: new active TB diagnosis, blood taken before or within 7 days of starting treatment. Active tuberculosis patients were HIV-seronegative South African adults aged 18 years or older with a new diagnosis. Confirmation of active tuberculosis came from positive sputum smear microscopy and/or a positive M. tuberculosis culture. Immunosequencing was performed on unsorted cryopreserved PBMC and covered 100,000 or so T cells per clinical donor on average. The immunoSEQ multiplex PCR assay was used to generate TCR libraries, with TCR-beta and/or TCR-alpha/delta assays applied to each sample. The amplified TCR libraries were sequenced using the Illumina high-throughput platform. Per the authors' processing: Clustering and dimensionality reduction relied on pairwise TCRdist distances among GMM-specific receptors from T cells that were either sorted ex vivo or expanded in vitro. The score assigned to each clinical repertoire was mean NN-distance, meaning the average TCRdist to the nearest 10% of tetramer-positive reference sequences. GEM TCR motif frequency was computed as the fraction of unique TCRs matching known GEM sequences by V/J usage and CDR3 length. Linear discriminant analysis with leave-one-out cross-validation, implemented in scikit-learn, was used to classify active tuberculosis. TCRdb stores this immuneACCESS table with in-frame sequences only. Part of the clones is absent; in the studies checked, under half of the shortfall reflects unresolved V genes, and no reason is known for the rest. V, J and clone size derive from that table, while D and trimming were established from the DNA sequence. The sample profile shows 25,000 to 40,000 clones; roughly nine tenths of them were found once. The ten most abundant clones make up about 5.2% of the sample.

The paper as a whole reports these results and caveats: Clinical samples were chosen by availability of cryopreserved specimens, and active tuberculosis cases were adults while controls were adolescents. Shorter CDR3-alpha lengths in active tuberculosis patients partly drove the smaller NN-distances, and the TCR-beta difference was not statistically significant. Compared with IGRA-negative controls, TCR-alpha repertoires from active tuberculosis had smaller mean NN-distances to GMM-specific TCRs, which suggests clonal expansion of these TCRs. An accuracy of approximately 90% (AUROC more than 0.8) was reached by a classifier using the diverse GMM-specific repertoire, compared with about 70% accuracy when GEM motif frequencies were used.

Trimming at the junction amounts to 10 bases on V and 3 bases on J, and the germline ends lie 24 bases apart. The CDR3, cysteine through phenylalanine, is 16 amino acids long. Only CDR3 DNA remains: 48 bases, in frame from the first base. Sequences LNHNV (CDR1) and YYDKDF (CDR2) are obtained from the germline V gene (reference sequence). Rearrangement joined TRBV15 to TRBJ1-1; matching of 5 bases hints at TRBD1 as the D gene. This TCR derives from an adult with tuberculosis. This material consisted of PBMCs, taken at tuberculosis diagnosis. The DNA sequence is given as TGTGCCATTAAGGCGGGGGACGCTTTGGAGGACACTGAAGCTTTCTTT. Its product reads: CAIKAGDALEDTEAFF.